This TCR beta chain was sequenced in a study of cytomegalovirus exposure and HLA in healthy donors. Germline V gene data show CDR1 as LGHNT and CDR2 as FRNRAP. The CDR3 has 14 amino acids. The V end was cut by 2 bases, the J end by 5 bases, with 13 bases between. The PCR contained 60 Vbeta and 13 Jbeta primers. The assay was immunoSEQ multiplex PCR, and TCRdb's table has in-frame clones only and misses some. The sample includes more than 130,000 clones, around 85% seen only once; the top ten take about 3.8%. This receptor was identified in a man aged 35-49 years in good health and CMV-seropositive. The sample comprised PBMCs. V is TRBV12-5 and J is TRBJ2-7; possibly TRBD1 for D (6 bases). DNA for the CDR3: TGTGCTAGTGGTTTGACAGGGCCCTCGAACGAGCAGTACTTC. Residues: CASGLTGPSNEQYF.